Below, one T cell receptor (beta chain) is given with its context. Per the original data handling: Amplifying reference gene primers gave estimates of nucleated cell counts. The method was immunoSEQ multiplex PCR; TCRdb's version includes in-frame clones alone and lacks a portion of them. V and J calls and clone size are copied from that table; D and trimming were computed from the DNA. The table lists about 130,000 clones, about 70% of them singletons. This sample stems from a study of blood T cell repertoires in COVID-19. Study at large: Spain, Italy and the United States supplied samples that represented acute and convalescent COVID-19. The analysed material was cDNA or gDNA that came from T cells, B-cell-depleted T cells, or PBMCs.

This CDR3 is built from 14 residues. Germline V gene sequence: CDR1 KGHDR, CDR2 SFDVKD. The germline V and J ends were trimmed by 5 bases and 7 bases, with 13 bases remaining between them. The V call is TRBV24-1, the J call TRBJ1-4; a weak D match, TRBD1 (5 bases). The sequence was obtained from a man in his 60s with acute or convalescent COVID-19. Specimen: peripheral blood. The CDR3 bases are TGTGCCACCAGTGCTACGGGGGTGGGTGAAAAACTGTTTTTT. This sequence encodes CATSATGVGEKLFF.